This T cell receptor (beta chain) was profiled in a study of blood T cell repertoires in COVID-19. Produced via immunoSEQ multiplex PCR; TCRdb's table is partial and in-frame only. The sample consists of 210,000 or so clones, nearly 90% of them appearing once. V dropped 0 bases and J dropped 5 bases, with 17 bases sitting between them. In germline, CDR1 is SGDLS, CDR2 YYNGEE. The CDR3 is 16 amino acids. The sample comprised peripheral blood. The receptor was derived from a woman aged 18-29 years who had recovered from COVID-19. The rearrangement joins TRBV9 to TRBJ1-2; D might be TRBD1 (6 bases). The CDR3 DNA sequence: TGTGCCAGCAGCGTAGAAGGGTCGGGGGGGGCGTATGGCTACACCTTC. Protein: CASSVEGSGGAYGYTF.